These 22 T cell receptor beta chains came from one sample sequenced in a study of cytomegalovirus exposure and HLA in healthy donors. Measured with immunoSEQ multiplex PCR; TCRdb has only the in-frame clones, and not every one. The sample has about 200,000 clones, over 65% seen once. The sample was PBMCs. These receptors all stem from a woman under 30 in good health and CMV-seronegative.

The chain is built from TRBV5-4 and TRBJ2-7, with unresolved D. The CDR3 spans 13 residues. Per germline, CDR1 SGHNT and CDR2 YYREEE (reference sequence). V lost 0 bases and J lost 3, with 7 bases in between. The CDR3 DNA reads TGTGCCAGCAGCTTGGAGCGCAGCTACGAGCAGTACTTC. Translated: CASSLERSYEQYF.

This chain joins TRBV13 and TRBJ1-2, with D unclear. The CDR3 loop spans 11 amino acids. Trimming pared 8 bases from V and 2 bases from J, leaving 6 bases between. The germline CDR1 and CDR2 sequences are PRHDT and FYEKMQ (reference sequence). DNA of the CDR3: TGTGCCAGCTCTGGGAACTATGGCTACACCTTC. It is translated as CASSGNYGYTF. Full variable domain (rest looked up from reference TRBV13 and TRBJ1-2): AAGVIQSPRHLIKEKRETATLKCYPIPRHDTVYWYQQGPGQDPQFLISFYEKMQSDKGSIPDRFSAQQFSDYHSELNMSSLELGDSALYFCASSGNYGYTFGSGTRLTVV.

The chain couples TRBV25-1 to TRBJ1-5, with D possibly matching TRBD1 (5 bases). V was trimmed by 3 bases and J by 7 bases, leaving 13 bases between them. The length of the CDR3 is 14 residues. Germline V gene lookup returns CDR1 MGHDK and CDR2 SYGVNS. DNA of the CDR3: TGTGCCAGCAGTGAGGCGCGGGGGGAGCAGCCCCAGCATTTT. Its protein is CASSEARGEQPQHF.

The genes are TRBV7-6 and TRBJ2-2; D could derive from TRBD1 or TRBD2 (5 bases each). V lost 8 bases and J 0 bases, leaving 13 bases between the germline ends. This CDR3 is 15 amino acids long. Germline CDR1 SGHVS, CDR2 FNYEAQ. The CDR3 sequence: CASVPGRANTGELFF. The CDR3, as DNA: TGTGCCAGCGTCCCGGGACGGGCGAACACCGGGGAGCTGTTTTTT.

V gene TRBV10-3 combines with J gene TRBJ2-3, with D perhaps TRBD2 (8 bases). CDR1 and CDR2 (germline): ENHRY, SYGVKD. The CDR3 totals 16 residues. V was clipped by 7 bases and J by 4 bases, with 21 bases between them. The CDR3 spells CAIKSGGLTGADTQYF. Written as DNA, the CDR3 is TGTGCCATCAAAAGCGGGGGACTTACAGGGGCAGATACGCAGTATTTT.

This clone showed up many times. Other DNA sequences of this sample code for an identical CDR3. The V and J genes are TRBV6-4 and TRBJ2-2; D not resolved. V was pared by 0 bases and J by 3 bases, with 2 bases between. CDR1 and CDR2 from the germline V gene are MRHNA and SNTAGT. The CDR3 is made up of 13 amino acids. The CDR3, as DNA: TGTGCCAGCAGTGACTCGGACACCGGGGAGCTGTTTTTT. Protein: CASSDSDTGELFF.

The DNA of the CDR3 is TGTGCCAGTAGTATCTCTGCTAGCGGGATGTACGAGCAGTACTTC. Encoded protein: CASSISASGMYEQYF. The J gene is TRBJ2-7, the V gene TRBV19; TRBD2 agrees at 9 bases. The CDR3 has 15 residues. Germline V CDR1 and CDR2: LNHDA, SQIVND (reference sequence). V was clipped by 3 bases and J by 4 bases; unmatched bases: 7.

This clone was observed a few times. Here the CDR3 DNA reads TGTGCCAGCTCACCTACCCCCGGACAGGGGGCAGGTGGCTACACCTTC. The encoded protein is CASSPTPGQGAGGYTF. V usage is TRBV18 and J usage is TRBJ1-2; 11 positions agree with TRBD1. Germline loops: CDR1 KGHSH, CDR2 LQKENI. The V and J ends lost 3 bases and 7 bases, in that order; junction bases with no gene match: 10. The CDR3 contains 16 residues.

CDR3 protein: CASSQDSGTGHTEAFF. CDR3 coding DNA: TGTGCCAGCAGCCAAGATTCGGGGACAGGGCACACTGAAGCTTTCTTT. V and J are TRBV4-2 and TRBJ1-1; 9 nucleotides align to TRBD1. V shed 0 bases, J shed 3 bases, and the junction held 5 bases outside the gene matches. The length of the CDR3 is 16 residues. Germline values: CDR1 LGHNA, CDR2 YNFKEQ.

This sequence joins TRBV2 and TRBJ2-7; the D is unclear. The V end was cut by 5 bases, the J end by 4 bases, with 12 bases between. The CDR3 loop spans 13 amino acids. Germline V CDR1 and CDR2: SNHLY, FYNNEI. The CDR3 spells CASSSEVGYEQYF. The CDR3 region has the DNA TGTGCCAGCAGTTCCGAGGTGGGGTACGAGCAGTACTTC. The full variable domain, in which reference TRBV2 and TRBJ2-7 provide the parts outside the CDR3, is EPEVTQTPSHQVTQMGQEVILRCVPISNHLYFYWYRQILGQKVEFLVSFYNNEISEKSEIFDDQFSVERPDGSNFTLKIRSTKLEDSAMYFCASSSEVGYEQYFGPGTRLTVT.

The V call is TRBV7-2, the J call TRBJ2-1, with 11 bases matching TRBD2. The germline gives CDR1 SGHTA, CDR2 FQGNSA. The trim removed 5 bases at V and 7 bases at J, leaving 10 bases unmatched. CDR3 length equals 16 residues. The DNA of the CDR3 is TGTGCCAGCAGCCCTGACACTAGCGGGAGTTTTAATGAGCAGTTCTTC. It codes for CASSPDTSGSFNEQFF.

The chain carries TRBV23-1 and TRBJ2-7; D is unclear. TRBV23-1 is given ORF status, its function remaining uncertain. The CDR3 spans 14 residues. With 2 bases removed from V and 2 bases from J, the gap between germline ends came to 10 bases. The CDR3 nucleotides read TGCGCCAGCAGTCAACCGAGACCTACCTACGAGCAGTACTTC. It is translated as CASSQPRPTYEQYF.

The V and J genes are TRBV4-1 and TRBJ1-1, with 8 bases matching TRBD1. Germline loops: CDR1 MGHRA, CDR2 YSYEKL. Trimming took 4 bases from V and 8 from J; bases not matched to a gene: 9. The CDR3 sequence is 14 residues long. The CDR3 sequence: CASSLLGTGAEAFF. The CDR3 nucleotides are TGCGCCAGCAGCCTCCTAGGGACAGGAGCCGAAGCTTTCTTT.

V usage is TRBV9 and J usage is TRBJ1-1, with TRBD1 identical over 7 bases. Germline CDR1 SGDLS, CDR2 YYNGEE. Trimming took 1 base from V and 0 from J; bases not matched to a gene: 9. The CDR3 has 17 residues. The CDR3 region is CASSVRGDSVMNTEAFF. For the CDR3, the DNA is TGTGCCAGCAGCGTAAGGGGGGACAGTGTGATGAACACTGAAGCTTTCTTT.

The chain couples TRBV28 to TRBJ1-1; D may be TRBD1 (5 bases). This CDR3 is built from 14 residues. CDR1 is MDHEN, CDR2 SYDVKM, per germline. The V gene lost 1 base and the J gene lost 4 bases, with 10 bases spanning the gap. CDR3 sequence: CASSLYGGVTEAFF. The CDR3 DNA sequence: TGTGCCAGCAGTTTATATGGGGGAGTCACTGAAGCTTTCTTT.

The chain uses TRBV7-2 and TRBJ2-7, with a weak D call TRBD2 (5 bases). Germline V gene data show CDR1 as SGHTA and CDR2 as FQGNSA. CDR3 length equals 14 residues. Trimming took 5 bases from V and 1 from J, leaving 12 bases between them. CDR3 DNA sequence: TGTGCCAGCAGCCCCCAGAGCGGATCCTACGAGCAGTACTTC. It translates to CASSPQSGSYEQYF.

DNA of the CDR3: TGTGCCAGCAGCGCCAACGGGGTTGACGAAAAACTGTTTTTT. It specifies CASSANGVDEKLFF. V gene TRBV2 combines with J gene TRBJ1-4; D is unclear. Trimming stripped 6 bases from V and 8 bases from J, with 16 bases between. Germline loops: CDR1 SNHLY, CDR2 FYNNEI. CDR3 size: 14 residues.

This chain joins TRBV5-1 and TRBJ1-3, with TRBD1 as a possible D gene (5 bases). Trimming cost V 0 bases and J 0 bases, with 10 bases left between them. This CDR3 is 16 amino acids long. Germline loops: CDR1 SGHRS, CDR2 YFSETQ. The CDR3 DNA sequence: TGCGCCAGCAGCTTGGGTACAGGCCTCTCTGGAAACACCATATATTTT. It specifies CASSLGTGLSGNTIYF.

The chain is built from TRBV4-1 and TRBJ1-2; 7 bases are a match to TRBD1. Germline CDR1 reads MGHRA; CDR2 reads YSYEKL. The CDR3 has 15 amino acids. Losses at the gene ends were 1 base for V and 6 bases for J; bases not matched to a gene: 8. The CDR3 DNA is TGCGCCAGCAGCCAAGGAAACACCAGGGGGGATGGCTACACCTTC. It translates to CASSQGNTRGDGYTF.

This sequence joins TRBV6-5 and TRBJ1-5; D ambiguous. V dropped 2 bases and J dropped 2 bases, with 10 bases sitting between them. This CDR3 is built from 15 residues. Germline values: CDR1 MNHEY, CDR2 SVGAGI. The CDR3 loop reads CASSYLAGGNQPQHF. The CDR3 nucleotides read TGTGCCAGCAGTTACCTGGCCGGGGGCAATCAGCCCCAGCATTTT.

This sequence joins TRBV5-1 and TRBJ2-2; 7 bases line up with TRBD2. Germline V gene sequence: CDR1 SGHRS, CDR2 YFSETQ. The CDR3 has 17 amino acids. V was pared by 0 bases and J by 7 bases, with 12 bases of the junction left unmatched. The CDR3 nucleotides read TGCGCCAGCAGCTTGGATTACGGACTAGGTGTAGGCGGGGAGCTGTTTTTT. Protein sequence: CASSLDYGLGVGGELFF.

J is TRBJ1-4 and V is TRBV5-6, with D hard to call. The CDR3 consists of 13 residues. In germline, CDR1 is SGHDT, CDR2 YYEEEE. Trimming left V 0 bases short and J 8 bases short, with 8 bases between. In DNA form, the CDR3 reads TGTGCCAGCAGCTTGGGCAGCAGCGAAAAACTGTTTTTT. As protein: CASSLGSSEKLFF.